Listed below are T cell receptor beta chains from one sample, sequenced in a study of cytotoxic CD8 clonotypes in ibrutinib-treated CLL. Clones were sequenced by immunoSEQ multiplex PCR, and TCRdb holds only the in-frame ones, with some missing. The sample holds about 130,000 clones, more than 75% seen once. Sample: PBMCs, taken after 24 months of ibrutinib treatment. The receptors originated from a human donor with chronic lymphocytic leukemia. The CDR3 runs from the conserved cysteine through the conserved F or W. A D gene is named only where the DNA matches it firmly. Clone size, where shown, is once, few, many, or a class for clones that have expanded.

D	V	size	J	CDR3	DNA
-	TRBV28	-	TRBJ1-2	CASSTEQTNYGYTF	TGTGCCAGCAGCACCGAGCAGACCAACTATGGCTACACCTTC
-	TRBV30	once	TRBJ2-7	CAWSVGSRLSYEQYF	TGTGCCTGGAGTGTAGGGTCCAGACTCTCCTACGAGCAGTACTTC
-	TRBV6-5	-	TRBJ1-1	CASSYVGQMNTEAFF	TGTGCCAGCAGTTACGTAGGACAGATGAACACTGAAGCTTTCTTT
-	TRBV29-1	-	TRBJ1-1	CSVGLRMNTEAFF	TGCAGCGTGGGTCTGCGTATGAACACTGAAGCTTTCTTT
-	TRBV30	few	TRBJ1-6	CAWSIGANSPLHF	TGTGCCTGGAGTATAGGGGCTAATTCACCCCTCCACTTT
-	TRBV6-1	-	TRBJ1-6	CASSGDYNSPLHF	TGTGCCAGCTCAGGGGACTATAATTCACCCCTCCACTTT
-	TRBV29-1	-	TRBJ1-4	CSVGGQANEKLFF	TGCAGCGTTGGAGGTCAGGCTAATGAAAAACTGTTTTTT
-	TRBV29-1	once	TRBJ2-1	CSATTRNEQFF	TGCAGCGCAACGACCAGAAATGAGCAGTTCTTC
-	TRBV7-9	-	TRBJ2-1	CASSLEGGRDNEQFF	TGTGCCAGCAGCTTAGAGGGGGGCCGTGACAATGAGCAGTTCTTC
TRBD1	TRBV5-8	-	TRBJ1-5	CASSLDVLGQGNQPQHF	TGTGCCAGCAGCTTGGATGTGTTGGGACAGGGCAATCAGCCCCAGCATTTT
-	TRBV7-3	-	TRBJ2-1	CASSPLGTSRNNEQFF	TGTGCCAGCAGCCCCCTCGGCACTAGCCGGAACAATGAGCAGTTCTTC
-	TRBV5-5	once	TRBJ2-5	CASSTRGKETQYF	TGTGCCAGCAGCACCCGGGGGAAAGAGACCCAGTACTTC
TRBD2	TRBV7-9	-	TRBJ2-7	CASSSRGGKQYF	TGTGCCAGCAGCTCCCGGGGGGGGAAGCAGTACTTC
-	TRBV11-2	-	TRBJ2-3	CASSPLGGPSTDTQYF	TGTGCCAGCAGCCCCCTTGGCGGGCCTAGCACAGATACGCAGTATTTT
-	TRBV19	-	TRBJ2-6	CASIRQGGDVLTF	TGTGCCAGTATTCGACAGGGCGGGGACGTCCTGACTTTC
-	TRBV6-1	-	TRBJ2-2	CASSGGITGELFF	TGTGCCAGCAGTGGCGGGATCACCGGGGAGCTGTTTTTT
-	TRBV6-6	many	TRBJ2-7	CASSPGAYEQYF	TGTGCCAGCAGCCCAGGGGCCTACGAGCAGTACTTC
TRBD2	TRBV5-4	-	TRBJ2-1	CASSWGLAGAYNEQFF	TGTGCCAGCAGCTGGGGACTAGCGGGAGCATACAATGAGCAGTTCTTC
-	TRBV5-6	-	TRBJ2-7	CASSLWGAHEQYF	TGTGCCAGCAGCTTGTGGGGGGCCCACGAGCAGTACTTC
-	TRBV5-1	-	TRBJ1-1	CASSAGGWMNTEAFF	TGCGCCAGCAGCGCTGGGGGCTGGATGAACACTGAAGCTTTCTTT
-	TRBV18	-	TRBJ1-5	CASSPGTTQPQHF	TGTGCCAGCTCACCAGGGACCACCCAGCCCCAGCATTTT
TRBD2	TRBV7-2	many	TRBJ2-5	CASSLSRPAGAQYF	TGTGCCAGCAGCTTGTCTCGCCCGGCGGGGGCCCAGTACTTC
-	TRBV7-9	few	TRBJ2-1	CAQDQVGDNEQFF	TGTGCCCAAGACCAAGTAGGGGACAATGAGCAGTTCTTC
-	TRBV7-8	many	TRBJ1-2	CASSRTPSYGYTF	TGTGCCAGCAGCCGGACGCCTTCTTATGGCTACACCTTC
-	TRBV4-3	-	TRBJ2-5	CASSQDGAWYGETQYF	TGCGCCAGCAGCCAAGATGGTGCCTGGTATGGGGAGACCCAGTACTTC
TRBD1	TRBV19	many	TRBJ2-5	CASRTGGKETQYF	TGTGCCAGTAGGACAGGGGGAAAAGAGACCCAGTACTTC
-	TRBV6-5	-	TRBJ2-3	CASHPLAGYTDTQYF	TGTGCCAGCCACCCGTTGGCGGGGTACACAGATACGCAGTATTTT
TRBD1	TRBV6-5	-	TRBJ1-1	CASSWGQGQNTEAFF	TGTGCCAGCAGTTGGGGACAGGGGCAGAACACTGAAGCTTTCTTT
TRBD2	TRBV5-1	few	TRBJ2-7	CASSWGLAGFLYEQYF	TGCGCCAGCAGCTGGGGACTAGCCGGCTTCCTCTACGAGCAGTACTTC
TRBD2	TRBV7-9	-	TRBJ2-3	CASSRSGGADTQYF	TGTGCCAGCAGCCGGTCGGGGGGGGCTGATACGCAGTATTTT
-	TRBV9	-	TRBJ1-2	CASSVWGATNYGYTF	TGTGCCAGCAGCGTATGGGGGGCCACGAACTATGGCTACACCTTC
-	TRBV9	few	TRBJ2-1	CASSVAGGASYNEQFF	TGTGCCAGCAGCGTAGCTGGGGGGGCCTCCTACAATGAGCAGTTCTTC
TRBD2	TRBV28	-	TRBJ2-7	CASRHYEGRGTTTREQYF	TGTGCCAGCAGACACTACGAAGGGCGTGGGACTACTACTAGGGAGCAGTACTTC
TRBD1	TRBV10-3	-	TRBJ1-6	CAISPDRELQPLHF	TGTGCCATCAGCCCTGACAGGGAACTACAACCCCTCCACTTT
-	TRBV18	-	TRBJ2-3	CASSPPGQYRTDTQYF	TGTGCCAGCTCACCCCCCGGACAGTATCGAACAGATACGCAGTATTTT
-	TRBV9	-	TRBJ1-3	CASSVGVGGSSGNTIYF	TGTGCCAGCAGCGTCGGGGTGGGAGGGAGCTCTGGAAACACCATATATTTT
-	TRBV28	-	TRBJ2-1	CASRRQDNPSYNEQFF	TGTGCCAGCAGGAGACAGGATAATCCCTCCTACAATGAGCAGTTCTTC
TRBD2	TRBV7-3	-	TRBJ2-2	CASSPRGNSELFF	TGTGCCAGCAGCCCGCGGGGGAACTCGGAGCTGTTTTTT
TRBD1	TRBV5-5	-	TRBJ2-7	CASSRTGGEQYF	TGTGCCAGCAGCAGGACAGGGGGCGAGCAGTACTTC
TRBD1	TRBV28	-	TRBJ1-2	CASSLGTVINYGYTF	TGTGCCAGCAGCCTCGGGACAGTTATTAACTATGGCTACACCTTC
-	TRBV5-1	-	TRBJ2-7	CASSPPAGRVEQYF	TGCGCCAGCAGCCCCCCGGCTGGCCGCGTCGAGCAGTACTTC
-	TRBV5-4	-	TRBJ2-3	CASRVSRTDTQYF	TGTGCCAGCAGGGTCTCCCGCACAGATACGCAGTATTTT
-	TRBV27	-	TRBJ1-1	CASSLYGTQLGENTEAFF	TGTGCCAGCAGTTTATATGGGACCCAGCTAGGGGAAAACACTGAAGCTTTCTTT